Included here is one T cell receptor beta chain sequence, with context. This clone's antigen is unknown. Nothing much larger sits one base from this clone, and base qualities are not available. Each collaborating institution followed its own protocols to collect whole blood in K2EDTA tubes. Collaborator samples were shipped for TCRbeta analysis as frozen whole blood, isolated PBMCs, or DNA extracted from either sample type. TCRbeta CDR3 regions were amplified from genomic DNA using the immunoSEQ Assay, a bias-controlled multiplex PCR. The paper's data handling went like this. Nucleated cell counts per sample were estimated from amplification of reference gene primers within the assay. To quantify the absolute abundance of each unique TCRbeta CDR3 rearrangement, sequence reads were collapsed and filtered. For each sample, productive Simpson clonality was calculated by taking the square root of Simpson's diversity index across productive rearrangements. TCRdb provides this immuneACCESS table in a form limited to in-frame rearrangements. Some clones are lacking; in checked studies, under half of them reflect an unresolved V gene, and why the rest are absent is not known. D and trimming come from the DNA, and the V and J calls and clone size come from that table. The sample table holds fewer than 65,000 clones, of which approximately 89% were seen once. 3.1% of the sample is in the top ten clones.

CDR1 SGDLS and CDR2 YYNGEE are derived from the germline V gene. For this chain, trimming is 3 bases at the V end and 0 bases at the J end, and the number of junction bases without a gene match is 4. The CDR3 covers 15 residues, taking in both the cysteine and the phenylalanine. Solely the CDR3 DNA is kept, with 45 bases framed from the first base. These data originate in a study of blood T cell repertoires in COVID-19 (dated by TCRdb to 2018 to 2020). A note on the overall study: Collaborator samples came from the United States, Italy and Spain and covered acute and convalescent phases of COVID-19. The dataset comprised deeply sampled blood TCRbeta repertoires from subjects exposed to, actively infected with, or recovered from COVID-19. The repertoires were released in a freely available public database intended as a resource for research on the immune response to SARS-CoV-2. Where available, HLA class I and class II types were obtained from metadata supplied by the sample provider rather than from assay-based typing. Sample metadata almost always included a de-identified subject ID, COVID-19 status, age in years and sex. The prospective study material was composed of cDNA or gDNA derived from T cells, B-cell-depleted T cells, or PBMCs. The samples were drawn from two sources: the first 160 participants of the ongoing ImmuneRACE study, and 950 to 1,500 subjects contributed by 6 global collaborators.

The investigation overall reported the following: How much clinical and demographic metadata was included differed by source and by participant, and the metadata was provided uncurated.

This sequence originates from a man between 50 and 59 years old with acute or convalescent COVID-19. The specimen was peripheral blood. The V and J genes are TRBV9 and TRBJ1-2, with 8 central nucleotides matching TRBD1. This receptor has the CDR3 CASSERDRTNYGYTF. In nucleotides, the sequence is TGTGCCAGCAGCGAGAGGGACAGGACTAACTATGGCTACACCTTC.